Listed here are 10 T cell receptor beta chains from one sample, sequenced in a study of CD4 and CD8 cells across lung adenocarcinoma regions. One entry per CDR3 protein, called by TCRdb with MiXCR from the PCR reads. The repertoire consists of about 19,000 distinct CDR3 sequences, with approximately 52% occurring once and the leading ten covering more than 20%. Sequenced: CD8+ T cells from the center of a lung tumor. These receptors all come from a female donor with lung adenocarcinoma. The CD4 and CD8 labels of this study may be unreliable.

This clonotype was counted only a few times. V and J are TRBV6-2 or TRBV6-3 and TRBJ2-3; a possible D gene is TRBD2 (6 bases). V was pared by 6 bases and J by 0 bases, with 10 bases between. Germline-derived CDR1 and CDR2 are MNHEY and SVGEGT. This CDR3 is built from 14 residues. CDR3 DNA sequence: TGTGCCAGCAGCGGGACTTCTAGCACAGATACGCAGTATTTT. Protein product: CASSGTSSTDTQYF.

The rearrangement joins TRBV6-1 to TRBJ2-3, with D perhaps TRBD1 or TRBD2 (7 bases each). This CDR3 contains 16 residues. In germline, CDR1 is MNHNS, CDR2 SASEGT. V was trimmed by 5 bases and J by 3 bases, leaving 18 bases between them. In DNA, the CDR3 is TGTGCCAGCAGTCTTACGGGCAGGGGGGGTACAGATACGCAGTATTTT. Translating it yields CASSLTGRGGTDTQYF.

This clonotype was recorded a few times. The gene calls are TRBV10-3 and TRBJ1-4; possible D gene TRBD1, 6 bases. V lost 10 bases and J lost 7, with 25 bases in between. CDR1 ENHRY and CDR2 SYGVKD come from the germline V gene. The CDR3 covers 16 residues. As DNA, the CDR3 is TGTGCCACCTCCCCCCAGGGGAAGAGGGGTCCTGAAAAACTGTTTTTT. The encoded protein is CATSPQGKRGPEKLFF.

V and J are TRBV10-2 and TRBJ2-1; D is ambiguous. The CDR3 spans 18 residues. CDR1 and CDR2 from the germline V gene are WSHSY and SAAADI. V lost 6 bases, J lost 6 bases, and 27 bases lay in between. This CDR3 is CASSEPHTIQFVSNEQFF. Written as DNA, the CDR3 is TGCGCCAGCAGCGAGCCCCATACTATACAATTTGTGTCCAATGAGCAGTTCTTC.

The chain employs TRBV27 and TRBJ2-3, with D perhaps matching TRBD1 or TRBD2 (6 bases each). The V end was cut by 9 bases, the J end by 4 bases, with 20 bases between. The germline CDR1 and CDR2 sequences are MNHEY and SMNVEV (reference sequence). The CDR3 loop spans 15 amino acids. The CDR3 DNA is TGTGCCAGGGGGCACGGGGGCGGAGTCCCAGATACGCAGTATTTT. This codes for CARGHGGGVPDTQYF.

This rearrangement joins TRBV7-6 to TRBJ2-1; perhaps TRBD2 as D (5 bases). V was trimmed by 2 bases and J by 3 bases, leaving 8 bases between them. Germline V lookup: CDR1 SGHVS, CDR2 FNYEAQ. This CDR3 is built from 14 residues. The CDR3 nucleotides read TGTGCCAGCAGCTTAAGCGGTGTCTACAATGAGCAGTTCTTC. Protein product: CASSLSGVYNEQFF.

In this sample, this clonotype turned up once. The V and J genes are TRBV11-2 and TRBJ1-2; maybe TRBD1 (6 bases). V was pared by 1 base and J by 4 bases, with 7 bases between. There are 13 residues in the CDR3. CDR1 and CDR2 (germline): SGHAT, FQNNGV. Written as DNA, the CDR3 is TGTGCCAGCAGCTTAGCAGGGGCCTATGGCTACACCTTC. It codes for CASSLAGAYGYTF.

This sequence joins TRBV6-1 and TRBJ2-1; 11 nucleotides match TRBD1. The better agreement between TRBJ2-7 and the DNA end casts doubt on the J call. CDR1 is MNHNS and CDR2 is SASEGT in the germline V gene. CDR3 length equals 14 residues. This CDR3 reads CASRTGQGGYEQYF. The CDR3 DNA sequence: TGTGCCAGCAGGACGGGACAGGGGGGCTACGAGCAGTACTTC.

The chain recombines TRBV6-1 with TRBJ2-3, with D unclear. CDR1 and CDR2 (germline): MNHNS, SASEGT. This CDR3 is built from 13 residues. V dropped 6 bases and J dropped 0 bases, with 7 bases sitting between them. The CDR3 DNA reads TGTGCCAGCAGCCCTGGCAGCACAGATACGCAGTATTTT. Protein product: CASSPGSTDTQYF.

This clonotype qualifies as medium-sized. V is TRBV11-3 and J is TRBJ2-1, with 8 bases that match TRBD1. Germline values: CDR1 SGHNT, CDR2 YENEEA. V was pared by 5 bases and J by 12 bases, with 6 bases of the junction left unmatched. The CDR3 sequence is 12 residues long. The CDR3 protein is CASSRQGSAQFF. CDR3 sequence (DNA): TGTGCCAGCAGCAGACAGGGGTCAGCGCAGTTCTTC. The variable domain in full, with the rest retrieved from reference TRBV11-3 and TRBJ2-1, is EAGVVQSPRYKIIEKKQPVAFWCNPISGHNTLYWYLQNLGQGPELLIRYENEEAVDDSQLPKDRFSAERLKGVDSTLKIQPAELGDSAVYLCASSRQGSAQFFGPGTRLTVL.